This T cell receptor beta chain derives from a study of T cells after yellow fever vaccination. TCRdb fed the 5' RACE reads into MiXCR, producing one record per CDR3 protein. The sample includes more than 300,000 distinct CDR3 sequences, about 10% seen only once; the top ten take 3% to 3.5%. The table lists this clonotype with a few counts. CDR3 length equals 14 residues. Germline V gene lookup returns CDR1 LNHDA and CDR2 SQIVND (reference sequence). V gave up 5 bases and J gave up 5 bases, with 13 bases separating them. The clonotype comes from a man aged 18 to 29 who received the YFV17D yellow fever vaccine. J is TRBJ2-1 and V is TRBV19; D is ambiguous. Specimen: CD4+ T cells sorted from PBMCs, collected 45 days after the yellow fever booster vaccination. The CDR3 region has the DNA TGTGCCAGTAGTCCCCCGGGTTTCAACAATGAGCAGTTCTTC. It is translated as CASSPPGFNNEQFF. Drawing the rest from reference TRBV19 and TRBJ2-1, the complete variable domain is DGGITQSPKYLFRKEGQNVTLSCEQNLNHDAMYWYRQDPGQGLRLIYYSQIVNDFQKGDIAEGYSVSREKKESFPLTVTSAQKNPTAFYLCASSPPGFNNEQFFGPGTRLTVL.